The 6 T cell receptor beta chains presented below share a single source sample, sequenced in a study of glioma-infiltrating T cells after dendritic cell vaccination. Method: immunoSEQ multiplex PCR; TCRdb's copy keeps in-frame clones and lacks some. The sample shows over 90,000 clones, roughly 76% of them seen only once. This specimen was blood, taken before dendritic cell vaccination. These receptors all stem from a human donor with glioblastoma.

The chain combines TRBV5-1 with TRBJ2-5; 7 bases fit TRBD1. CDR3 length equals 14 residues. The V gene end was trimmed by 3 bases and the J gene end by 1 base; junction bases not matched to a gene: 3. Germline V gene sequence: CDR1 SGHRS, CDR2 YFSETQ. CDR3 in amino acids: CASSSGTVQETQYF. The DNA for the CDR3 is TGCGCCAGCAGCTCCGGGACAGTCCAAGAGACCCAGTACTTC.

The rearrangement joins TRBV6-5 to TRBJ1-6; 9 bases are a match to TRBD1. The CDR3 is 14 amino acids. Germline CDR1 and CDR2: MNHEY and SVGAGI. V shed 7 bases, J shed 10 bases, and the junction held 8 bases outside the gene matches. CDR3 region: CASTPQDRGSPLHF. CDR3 nucleotide sequence: TGTGCCAGCACCCCCCAGGACAGGGGCTCACCCCTCCACTTT.

V is TRBV30 and J is TRBJ2-1; 9 positions agree with TRBD2. The germline CDR1 and CDR2 sequences are GTSNPN and SVGIG (reference sequence). The CDR3 length is 14 residues. Unmatched junction bases numbered 8, after V lost 4 bases and J lost 7 bases. For the CDR3, the DNA is TGTGCCTGGATAGGGGCGGGGGGGGTAAATGAGCAGTTCTTC. Protein: CAWIGAGGVNEQFF. The variable domain in full, with the rest retrieved from reference TRBV30 and TRBJ2-1, is SQTIHQWPATLVQPVGSPLSLECTVEGTSNPNLYWYRQAAGRGLQLLFYSVGIGQISSEVPQNLSASRPQDRQFILSSKKLLLSDSGFYLCAWIGAGGVNEQFFGPGTRLTVL.

The V gene is TRBV27, the J gene TRBJ2-2; D gene uncertain. The germline V and J ends were trimmed by 3 bases and 1 base, with 3 bases remaining between them. The CDR3 extends over 13 amino acids. Germline lookup yields CDR1 MNHEY and CDR2 SMNVEV (reference sequence). The CDR3: CASSFLNTGELFF. The CDR3 DNA reads TGTGCCAGCAGTTTCTTGAACACCGGGGAGCTGTTTTTT.

This chain uses TRBV7-8 with TRBJ1-1, with D tentatively TRBD1 (5 bases). The CDR3 covers 13 residues. V lost 4 bases and J 1 base, leaving 7 bases between the germline ends. CDR1 and CDR2 (germline): SGHVS, FQNEAQ. The CDR3: CASSSDRNTEAFF. In DNA form, the CDR3 reads TGTGCCAGCAGCTCAGACAGGAACACTGAAGCTTTCTTT.

V is TRBV5-5 and J is TRBJ2-7, with TRBD2 identical over 10 bases. CDR1 is SGHKS, CDR2 YYEKEE, per germline (reference sequence). This CDR3 is built from 20 residues. Trimming removed 0 bases from V and 0 bases from J; junction bases left unmatched: 15. The CDR3 DNA follows: TGTGCCAGCAGCTTGGCCTTCGACTTTAGCGGGGGGCATAACTCCTACGAGCAGTACTTC. Its translation is CASSLAFDFSGGHNSYEQYF.